What follows are 17 T cell receptor beta chains derived from one specimen sequenced in a study of early T cells in non-severe SARS-CoV-2 infection. In TCRdb, the 5' RACE reads were re-called with MiXCR into one record per CDR3 protein. The repertoire holds about 90,000 distinct CDR3 sequences, about 15% seen once, with around 7% in the top ten. Source material: whole blood. These receptors were obtained from an adult who was a healthcare worker with PCR-confirmed SARS-CoV-2 infection or an uninfected control (not recorded which).

This clonotype was detected a few times. This chain connects TRBV11-1 to TRBJ1-2, with TRBD1 identical over 11 bases. Trimming removed 5 bases from V and 5 bases from J; junction bases left unmatched: 7. The length of the CDR3 is 15 residues. Looked up from germline, CDR1 is SGHAT and CDR2 is FQDESV (reference sequence). CDR3 residues: CASSHPGQGVYGYTF. CDR3 sequence (DNA): TGTGCCAGCAGCCATCCGGGACAGGGGGTTTATGGCTACACCTTC.

The CDR3 bases are TGTGCCAGCAGCAGACACCGGGACTCGCCAACAAACTACGAGCAGTACTTC. As protein: CASSRHRDSPTNYEQYF. This sequence joins TRBV7-2 and TRBJ2-7; D perhaps matches TRBD2 (6 bases). The length of the CDR3 is 17 residues. Trimming cost V 5 bases and J 3 bases, with 23 bases left between them. Germline V gene sequence: CDR1 SGHTA, CDR2 FQGNSA.

This chain uses TRBV5-4 with TRBJ2-2, with no clear D. Trimming stripped 8 bases from V and 6 bases from J, with 17 bases between. CDR1 and CDR2 (germline): SGHNT, YYREEE (reference sequence). The CDR3 is made up of 14 amino acids. The CDR3 loop reads CASFRWSAPGELFF. The CDR3 DNA follows: TGTGCCAGTTTTCGCTGGAGCGCCCCCGGGGAGCTGTTTTTT.

The rearrangement uses TRBV5-1 and TRBJ2-1, with D hard to call. The CDR3 covers 16 residues. Trimming shortened V by 1 base and J by 0 bases, and 11 bases separated the two germline ends. Germline V gene lookup returns CDR1 SGHRS and CDR2 YFSETQ. The CDR3 sequence: CASSLLPPDSYNEQFF. The CDR3 nucleotides read TGCGCCAGCAGCTTGTTGCCTCCAGACTCCTACAATGAGCAGTTCTTC.

The sample holds a few counts of this clonotype. The CDR3 here is CSAQGSEGDDEKLFF. The CDR3 DNA sequence: TGCAGCGCCCAGGGGAGTGAAGGAGATGATGAAAAACTGTTTTTT. The rearrangement joins TRBV29-1 to TRBJ1-4, with D maybe TRBD1 (6 bases). Trimming pared 7 bases from V and 6 bases from J, leaving 21 bases between. The CDR3 has 15 amino acids. Germline V CDR1 and CDR2: SQVTM, ANQGSEA.

The V gene is TRBV29-1, the J gene TRBJ2-7; 14 bases align to TRBD2. Germline loops: CDR1 SQVTM, CDR2 ANQGSEA. The CDR3 runs to 15 residues. The V gene end was trimmed by 2 bases and the J gene end by 7 bases; junction bases not matched to a gene: 7. Written as DNA, the CDR3 is TGCAGCGTTGAATCGGGACTAGCGGGAGTGAAAGAGCAGTACTTC. Translating it yields CSVESGLAGVKEQYF.

The V call is TRBV9, the J call TRBJ2-1, with D maybe TRBD2 (5 bases). The ends were cut back, 0 bases at V and 1 base at J, with 5 bases in the middle. Per germline, CDR1 SGDLS and CDR2 YYNGEE. The CDR3 sequence is 14 residues long. CDR3 bases: TGTGCCAGCAGCGTAGGCGGGTCCTACAATGAGCAGTTCTTC. Protein: CASSVGGSYNEQFF.

The chain has TRBV7-9 and TRBJ2-5; 10 nucleotides line up with TRBD2. The length of the CDR3 is 15 residues. The V gene's germline CDR1 is SEHNR and CDR2 FQNEAQ (reference sequence). V dropped 0 bases and J dropped 4; count of bases not matched to a gene: 2. The DNA of the CDR3 is TGTGCCAGCAGCTTAGCTAGCGGGAGGTCAGAGACCCAGTACTTC. This gives the protein CASSLASGRSETQYF.

This rearrangement joins TRBV27 to TRBJ2-3, with 7 bases matching TRBD1. The V and J ends lost 6 bases and 1 base, in that order; junction bases with no gene match: 7. CDR3 length equals 15 residues. Looked up from germline, CDR1 is MNHEY and CDR2 is SMNVEV (reference sequence). Written as DNA, the CDR3 is TGTGCCAGCAGACCCAGGGGGTCTCGCACAGATACGCAGTATTTT. Translated: CASRPRGSRTDTQYF.

In its sample, this clonotype was seen a few times. CDR3 amino acids: CSARDNWGYNEQFF. The CDR3 nucleotides are TGCAGTGCTAGAGATAACTGGGGGTACAATGAGCAGTTCTTC. The chain employs TRBV20-1 and TRBJ2-1; either TRBD1 or TRBD2 may supply D (5 bases each). The CDR3 loop spans 14 amino acids. Trimming stripped 0 bases from V and 4 bases from J, with 10 bases between. The V gene's germline CDR1 is DFQATT and CDR2 SNEGSKA (reference sequence).

The chain has TRBV12-3 or TRBV12-4 and TRBJ1-5; D is possibly TRBD1 (5 bases). The length of the CDR3 is 14 residues. The ends were cut back, 6 bases at V and 6 bases at J, with 15 bases in the middle. The CDR3 DNA is TGTGCCAGCAGCCCCCGACAGTCTGGTCAGCCCCAGCATTTT. Its protein is CASSPRQSGQPQHF.

The table lists this clonotype with many counts. The V gene is TRBV28, the J gene TRBJ2-2; D ambiguous. The CDR3 covers 13 residues. The germline gives CDR1 MDHEN, CDR2 SYDVKM. Trimming removed 8 bases from V and 3 bases from J, with 10 bases in between. The CDR3 DNA follows: TGTGCCAGCTCGTCACCCGACACCGGGGAGCTGTTTTTT. Its protein is CASSSPDTGELFF.

This clonotype appeared a few times. The chain couples TRBV5-1 to TRBJ1-1; D perhaps matches TRBD1 (6 bases). The CDR3 runs to 14 residues. V gave up 4 bases and J gave up 4 bases, with 14 bases separating them. The V gene's germline CDR1 is SGHRS and CDR2 YFSETQ. The CDR3 protein is CASSDDRTVTEAFF. In DNA form, the CDR3 reads TGCGCCAGCAGCGATGACAGGACTGTCACTGAAGCTTTCTTT.

The chain combines TRBV6-1 with TRBJ2-7, with 16 bases aligning to TRBD2. The CDR3 extends over 17 amino acids. Germline CDR1 and CDR2: MNHNS and SASEGT. Trimming took 3 bases from V and 3 from J; bases not matched to a gene: 5. The CDR3 DNA reads TGTGCCAGCAGTGACCGGGGACTAGCGGGAGGGCTCTACGAGCAGTACTTC. Amino acids: CASSDRGLAGGLYEQYF.

The chain employs TRBV6-4 and TRBJ2-1, with D perhaps assigned TRBD1 or TRBD2 (6 bases each). The V end was cut by 7 bases, the J end by 8 bases, with 21 bases between. The CDR3 covers 15 residues. Germline assignment: CDR1 MRHNA and CDR2 SNTAGT. The CDR3 loop reads CASTKGLGGGDEQFF. CDR3 in DNA: TGTGCCAGCACTAAGGGACTCGGGGGCGGGGATGAGCAGTTCTTC.

This clonotype has more than one count but fewer than ten. The chain carries TRBV20-1 and TRBJ2-3, with D hard to call. Germline-derived CDR1 and CDR2 are DFQATT and SNEGSKA (reference sequence). CDR3 length: 11 residues. Trimming took 5 bases from V and 3 from J, leaving 6 bases between them. Here the CDR3 reads CSAGGTDTQYF. The CDR3 nucleotides are TGCAGTGCTGGCGGAACAGATACGCAGTATTTT.

In its sample, this clonotype was seen a few times. This chain joins TRBV7-3 and TRBJ2-1; 7 bases agree with TRBD2. The trim removed 6 bases at V and 2 bases at J, leaving 10 bases unmatched. This CDR3 has 16 residues. Germline CDR1 SGHTA, CDR2 FQGTGA. CDR3 DNA sequence: TGTGCCAGCAGTCCGTGGGCAGGGACTACCTACAATGAGCAGTTCTTC. Its translation: CASSPWAGTTYNEQFF.